Following are 13 T cell receptor beta chains from one sample sequenced in a study of post-analysis software for immune sequencing data. Study results and caveats: Comparison of patients with controls showed four or five TRBV segments more frequent in patients, TRBV5-6, TRBV5-1 and TRBV20-1 among them.

Included in the TCR beta cDNA libraries were unique molecular identifiers. TCRdb passed the PCR reads through MiXCR, listing each CDR3 protein once. Here the sample spans approximately 350,000 distinct CDR3 sequences, less than 35% being singletons. These receptors lack a known antigen. Sequenced input: blood. The source of these receptors is a girl aged 10 to 17 with multiple sclerosis.

Remarks on this clonotype: A read error may account for a junction end that differs from germline. This rearrangement joins TRBV18 to TRBJ2-3, with D uncertain. This CDR3 region has 12 residues. Germline-derived CDR1 and CDR2 are KGHSH and LQKENI. As DNA, the CDR3 is TGTGCCAGCTCACCAGGGCCAGATATGCAGTATTTT. Its translation is CASSPGPDMQYF.

The gene calls are TRBV12-3 or TRBV12-4 and TRBJ1-1; tentatively, D is TRBD1 (5 bases). This CDR3 is built from 14 residues. V lost 3 bases and J 1 base, leaving 9 bases between the germline ends. The CDR3 coding sequence is TGTGCCAGCAGTTTGGGGGTTGGGAACACTGAAGCTTTCTTT. It is translated as CASSLGVGNTEAFF.

This clonotype was recorded only once. The chain joins TRBV7-2 to TRBJ1-2, with 9 bases aligning to TRBD1. Germline loops: CDR1 SGHTA, CDR2 FQGNSA. The length of the CDR3 is 13 residues. J lost 7 bases, V lost 5 bases, and 5 bases had no gene match. CDR3 region: CASSIDRGGGYTF. The CDR3 DNA sequence: TGTGCCAGCAGCATCGACAGGGGGGGTGGCTACACCTTC.

The V and J genes are TRBV11-2 and TRBJ2-1; 12 bases are shared with TRBD2. Trimming took 6 bases from V and 0 from J; bases not matched to a gene: 6. CDR1 and CDR2 (germline): SGHAT, FQNNGV. This CDR3 has 17 amino acids. This CDR3 is CASRPTSGGVSYNEQFF. CDR3 bases: TGTGCCAGCAGGCCGACTAGCGGGGGAGTCTCCTACAATGAGCAGTTCTTC.

The chain links TRBV7-9 to TRBJ1-5; 10 bases fit TRBD1. The CDR3 is made up of 14 amino acids. The V segment lost 6 bases and the J segment 6 bases; nucleotides outside the gene matches: 5. CDR1 SEHNR and CDR2 FQNEAQ come from the germline V gene (reference sequence). The CDR3 region has the DNA TGTGCCAGCAGTGCCCGGGACAGGGGTCAGCCCCAGCATTTT. This encodes CASSARDRGQPQHF.

This chain joins TRBV4-3 and TRBJ2-2; D is unclear. V shed 0 bases and J shed 4 bases, with 6 bases lying between them. This CDR3 is built from 14 residues. From germline, CDR1 is LGHNA and CDR2 YSLEER. Here the CDR3 DNA reads TGCGCCAGCAGCCAAGATAGGAGCACCGGGGAGCTGTTTTTT. This gives the protein CASSQDRSTGELFF.

The sample holds a few counts of this clonotype. The gene calls are TRBV20-1 and TRBJ1-5; 7 bases are a match to TRBD1. Germline V gene lookup returns CDR1 DFQATT and CDR2 SNEGSKA (reference sequence). The length of the CDR3 is 15 residues. Germline trimming cut 5 bases from V and 6 bases from J; bases unmatched to any gene: 13. CDR3 DNA: TGCAGTGCTCCGGCGGTACAGGGGTTGGGTCAGCCCCAGCATTTT. Protein product: CSAPAVQGLGQPQHF.

This clonotype was counted only a few times. This chain connects TRBV2 to TRBJ2-1; D may be TRBD1 or TRBD2 (5 bases each). V was cut by 1 base and J by 10 bases, with 8 bases left in between. This CDR3 has 12 residues. Germline V gene data show CDR1 as SNHLY and CDR2 as FYNNEI. CDR3 amino acids: CASSEGGDEQFF. CDR3 in DNA: TGTGCCAGCAGTGAAGGAGGGGACGAGCAGTTCTTC.

This clonotype has just a few counts. This rearrangement joins TRBV30 to TRBJ1-5, with D maybe TRBD1 (5 bases). Between the trimmed V and J ends, which lost 0 bases and 5 bases, there was a span of 8 bases. The CDR3 has 13 amino acids. Germline CDR1 reads GTSNPN; CDR2 reads SVGIG (reference sequence). The CDR3 spells CAWSVGGDQPQHF. As DNA, the CDR3 is TGTGCCTGGAGTGTAGGAGGGGATCAGCCCCAGCATTTT.

The chain links TRBV9 to TRBJ2-3; D not certain. V was trimmed by 6 bases and J by 1 base, leaving 15 bases between them. There are 15 residues in the CDR3. Germline CDR1 reads SGDLS; CDR2 reads YYNGEE. CDR3 DNA sequence: TGTGCCAGCACCCCCAGGTTGGGCGGCACAGATACGCAGTATTTT. Its translation: CASTPRLGGTDTQYF.

This clonotype was picked up a small number of times. V and J are TRBV3-1 and TRBJ2-3; D perhaps matches TRBD1 (6 bases). The V end lost 4 bases, the J end lost 2 bases, and 25 bases lay between the germline ends. Germline loops: CDR1 LGHDT, CDR2 YNNKEL (reference sequence). This CDR3 spans 19 amino acids. DNA for the CDR3: TGTGCCAGCAGCCCTCATTTAGGGGACATATCTTATAACACAGATACGCAGTATTTT. Its protein is CASSPHLGDISYNTDTQYF.

V is TRBV11-2 and J is TRBJ2-4; D may match TRBD1 or TRBD2 (5 bases each). The CDR3 runs 16 residues. CDR1 SGHAT and CDR2 FQNNGV come from the germline V gene. V gave up 4 bases and J gave up 0 bases, with 13 bases separating them. The CDR3 spells CASSSRDPRAKNIQYF. CDR3 coding DNA: TGTGCCAGCAGCTCCCGGGACCCTCGAGCCAAAAACATTCAGTACTTC.

This clonotype occurred a few times. This chain uses TRBV29-1 with TRBJ2-1; D unclear. Trimming pared 7 bases from V and 1 base from J, leaving 14 bases between. The CDR3 spans 14 residues. CDR1 SQVTM and CDR2 ANQGSEA come from the germline V gene. The CDR3, as DNA: TGCAGCGGAGTGGGATCCGAGTCCTACAATGAGCAGTTCTTC. It specifies CSGVGSESYNEQFF.